This paragraph covers one T cell receptor (beta chain) sequence. The antigen is not known. The data were obtained in a study of T cells expressing NK-cell markers. At the level of the study: From sorted CD3+CD56+NKG2C+, CD3+CD56+NKG2C- and CD3+CD56-NKG2C+ T cells came the TCR beta repertoires. The authors sequenced eight donors, of whom seven were HCMV-seropositive and one was seronegative. Study conclusions and caveats: Roughly six of the donors carried dominant NKG2C+ clonotypes that took up about 1.0-7.5% of their CD8+ T cells.

UMIs accompanied the 5'RACE template switching by which TCR beta cDNA was made. TCRdb re-called the 5' RACE reads and catalogs CDR3 proteins one per entry, DNA excluded. This sample contains over 350,000 distinct CDR3 sequences. The CDR3 length is 12 residues. Germline values: CDR1 DFQATT, CDR2 SNEGSKA (reference sequence). The sequence was obtained from a woman between 45 and 65 years old in good health. The material sequenced was blood T cells: a sorted CD56 or NKG2C T cell subset, CD4+ or CD8+ T cells, or bulk PBMC T cells (not recorded which). The rearrangement uses TRBV20-1 and TRBJ2-1; TCRdb outputs TRBD1, but without DNA this stays unchecked. This chain's CDR3 is CSASRGAGEQFF.